A single sample gave rise to the 5 T cell receptor beta chains below, sequenced in a study of Graves' ophthalmopathy and Graves' hyperthyroidism. Using RNA transcripts, the TCR beta CDR3 regions were amplified. HTBI-primed first-round RT-PCR preceded second-round multiplex PCR. MiXCR was run by TCRdb on the multiplex PCR reads, yielding one entry per CDR3 protein. The top ten clones hold about 9.4% of a sample with about 480,000 distinct CDR3 sequences, 13% to 15% of them seen once. The sample was blood. These receptors were taken from a woman aged 25 to 39 with Graves' ophthalmopathy.

This clonotype was recorded many times. The gene calls are TRBV12-3 or TRBV12-4 and TRBJ1-1; D is undetermined. V lost 1 base to trimming and J lost 3 bases, with 9 bases between them. The CDR3 spans 14 residues. DNA of the CDR3: TGTGCCAGCAGTTTAGGCAGAGACTACACTGAAGCTTTCTTT. Translation gives CASSLGRDYTEAFF.

The chain links TRBV20-1 to TRBJ1-2; maybe TRBD1 (5 bases). Per germline, CDR1 DFQATT and CDR2 SNEGSKA (reference sequence). The CDR3 runs to 12 residues. V lost 7 bases and J 3 bases, leaving 12 bases between the germline ends. CDR3 sequence (DNA): TGCAGTGGTTCCAGGGTTGACTATGGCTACACCTTC. Amino acids: CSGSRVDYGYTF.

This clonotype was detected many times. The rearrangement links TRBV24-1 to TRBJ1-5, with D hard to call. The CDR3 consists of 13 residues. V lost 0 bases, J lost 9 bases, and 8 bases lay in between. CDR1 and CDR2 (germline): KGHDR, SFDVKD. The CDR3 DNA is TGTGCCACCAGTGATTTGGAGGATCGGCCCCAGCATTTT. Its translation is CATSDLEDRPQHF.

This clonotype came up many times. V gene TRBV12-5 combines with J gene TRBJ1-6; D is ambiguous. Germline CDR1 reads LGHNT; CDR2 reads FRNRAP. V dropped 2 bases and J dropped 9 bases, with 14 bases sitting between them. This CDR3 is built from 15 residues. CDR3 protein: CASGLTFGHFSPLHF. The CDR3 DNA is TGTGCTAGTGGTTTGACATTCGGGCATTTTTCACCCCTCCACTTT.

The chain carries TRBV11-2 and TRBJ2-2; no firm D call. Trimming removed 3 bases from V and 3 bases from J, with 11 bases in between. This CDR3 region has 15 residues. The germline V gene encodes CDR1 SGHAT and CDR2 FQNNGV. CDR3 in DNA: TGTGCCAGCAGCTTGGAAGACGGGTACACCGGGGAGCTGTTTTTT. Translated: CASSLEDGYTGELFF.